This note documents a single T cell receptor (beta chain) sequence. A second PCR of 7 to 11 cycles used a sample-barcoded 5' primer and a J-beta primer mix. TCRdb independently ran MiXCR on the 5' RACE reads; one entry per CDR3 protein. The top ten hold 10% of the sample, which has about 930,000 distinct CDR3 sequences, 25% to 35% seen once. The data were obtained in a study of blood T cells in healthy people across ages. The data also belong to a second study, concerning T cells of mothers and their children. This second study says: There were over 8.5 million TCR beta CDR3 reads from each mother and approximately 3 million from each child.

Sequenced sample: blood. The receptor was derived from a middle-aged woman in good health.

This chain's CDR3 is CASSYTGTTDTQYF. The CDR3 bases are TGTGCCAGCAGCTACACAGGGACGACAGATACGCAGTATTTT. The chain couples TRBV7-3 to TRBJ2-3; D is perhaps TRBD1 (6 bases). The CDR3 loop spans 14 amino acids. Trimming cost V 4 bases and J 3 bases, with 11 bases left between them. Germline values: CDR1 SGHTA, CDR2 FQGTGA.